This T cell receptor (beta chain) was captured by sequencing in a study of blood T cell repertoires in COVID-19. The overall study: Acute and convalescent COVID-19 samples came from the United States, Italy and Spain. PBMCs, B-cell-depleted T cells, or T cells provided the cDNA or gDNA that made up the material.

Authors' processing steps: Reference gene primer amplification gave nucleated cell count estimates. Repertoires were generated with immunoSEQ multiplex PCR, while TCRdb's copy carries only in-frame clones and drops some. The V and J calls and clone size come from that table; D and trimming were worked out from the DNA. The sample holds about 280,000 clones, nearly 90% seen once. Trimming cost V 5 bases and J 7 bases; bases outside gene matches: 10. The CDR3 covers 16 residues. CDR1 MNHEY and CDR2 SMNVEV come from the germline V gene (reference sequence). Participants' own reports of clinical history determined their cohort assignment.

The J gene is TRBJ2-1, the V gene TRBV27, with 11 bases aligning to TRBD2. Sequences were obtained from PBMCs or T cells enriched from blood (not recorded which). This sequence was found in a woman aged 18-29 years with acute COVID-19. CDR3 coding DNA: TGTGCCAGCAGTACCAGTAGCGGGAGGGCCCTAAATGAGCAGTTCTTC. Translated, it gives CASSTSSGRALNEQFF.